This is a list of T cell receptor beta chains from one sample in a study of blood T cell repertoires in COVID-19. Using immunoSEQ multiplex PCR, the repertoire was profiled, and TCRdb retains in-frame clones only, with some absent. The sample includes 200,000 to 250,000 clones, 70% to 85% of them seen just once. Sequenced: PBMCs or T cells enriched from blood (not recorded which). Source of these receptors: a man aged 35 to 55 who had recovered from COVID-19. CDR3s include the opening cysteine and the closing phenylalanine or tryptophan. A D gene is named only where the DNA matches it firmly. Only some rows state a clone size, as once, few, many or a class for expanded clones.

-,-,TRBJ1-1,TRBV6-5,CASRRGGRRNTEAFF,TGTGCCAGCAGGCGGGGGGGGAGAAGGAACACTGAAGCTTTCTTT
-,few,TRBJ2-7,TRBV10-1,CASSEFGEWDEQYF,TGCGCCAGCAGTGAGTTCGGGGAGTGGGACGAGCAGTACTTC
-,-,TRBJ1-2,TRBV25-1,CASSDLQDNYGYTF,TGTGCCAGCAGTGACCTACAGGATAACTATGGCTACACCTTC
TRBD1,-,TRBJ2-2,TRBV11-2,CASSPSRDSRTGELFF,TGTGCCAGCAGCCCTTCTCGGGACAGCCGAACCGGGGAGCTGTTTTTT
-,few,TRBJ1-6,TRBV4-1,CASSPYRAPNSPLHF,TGCGCCAGCAGCCCCTACAGGGCGCCTAATTCACCCCTCCACTTT
-,-,TRBJ1-1,TRBV25-1,CASSESLFTEAFF,TGTGCCAGCAGTGAATCCCTCTTTACTGAAGCTTTCTTT
TRBD1,-,TRBJ1-1,TRBV6-4,CASSPGTGGRWAFF,TGTGCCAGCAGCCCTGGAACAGGGGGCAGATGGGCTTTCTTT
TRBD1,-,TRBJ1-2,TRBV7-2,CASSLEAGGARDGYTF,TGTGCCAGCAGCTTAGAGGCAGGGGGCGCGAGAGATGGCTACACCTTC
-,-,TRBJ2-1,TRBV28,CASSSAAGLTFF,TGTGCCAGCAGTTCAGCCGCCGGGTTGACGTTCTTC
TRBD1,-,TRBJ1-5,TRBV6-5,CASKGQANQPQHF,TGTGCCAGCAAGGGACAGGCTAATCAGCCCCAGCATTTT
TRBD2,-,TRBJ2-2,TRBV29-1,CSVAAGAEELFF,TGCAGCGTTGCAGCGGGAGCGGAGGAGCTGTTTTTT
TRBD2,-,TRBJ2-2,TRBV11-3,CASSSRRGGTGELFF,TGTGCCAGCAGCTCGCGGCGGGGGGGGACCGGGGAGCTGTTTTTT
-,-,TRBJ2-5,TRBV20-1,CSASNRGQETQYF,TGCAGTGCTAGTAACCGGGGACAAGAGACCCAGTACTTC
-,-,TRBJ2-2,TRBV4-2,CASSQGPGTGELFF,TGTGCCAGCAGCCAAGGGCCAGGCACCGGGGAGCTGTTTTTT
TRBD2,-,TRBJ2-1,TRBV5-4,CASSPTSGDRQFF,TGTGCCAGCAGCCCGACTAGCGGAGATCGGCAGTTCTTC
TRBD2,-,TRBJ2-3,TRBV9,CASSVLSGGAGADTQYF,TGTGCCAGCAGCGTTTTGAGCGGGGGGGCTGGGGCAGATACGCAGTATTTT
TRBD2,-,TRBJ2-7,TRBV12-3/TRBV12-4,CASGIAGDYEQYF,TGTGCCAGCGGGATAGCGGGGGACTACGAGCAGTACTTC
-,-,TRBJ1-2,TRBV3-1/TRBV3-2,CASSAFVGYGYTF,TGTGCCAGCAGCGCCTTTGTCGGCTATGGCTACACCTTC
TRBD1,-,TRBJ1-4,TRBV18,CASSRDRDTNEKLFF,TGTGCCAGCTCACGGGACAGGGATACTAATGAAAAACTGTTTTTT
-,-,TRBJ1-5,TRBV28,CASSFPFQPQHF,TGTGCCAGCAGTTTCCCTTTCCAGCCCCAGCATTTT
-,-,TRBJ2-3,TRBV6-5,CASSDSQGTTDTQYF,TGTGCCAGCAGTGACTCCCAGGGCACCACAGATACGCAGTATTTT
-,-,TRBJ2-5,TRBV10-1,CASSEPHRAVQETQYF,TGCGCCAGCAGTGAGCCCCACAGGGCCGTCCAAGAGACCCAGTACTTC
-,few,TRBJ1-5,TRBV21-1,CASSSPGRQRDQPQHF,TGTGCCAGCAGCTCCCCGGGTCGCCAACGGGATCAGCCCCAGCATTTT
TRBD1,-,TRBJ1-5,TRBV9,CASSPTGGNQPQHF,TGTGCCAGCAGCCCAACAGGGGGCAATCAGCCCCAGCATTTT
TRBD1,-,TRBJ1-1,TRBV10-3,CAISVNGQGNTEAFF,TGTGCCATCAGTGTTAATGGACAGGGGAACACTGAAGCTTTCTTT
-,once,TRBJ2-7,TRBV18,CASSPRDSFSYEQYF,TGTGCCAGCTCACCACGGGACTCCTTCTCCTACGAGCAGTACTTC